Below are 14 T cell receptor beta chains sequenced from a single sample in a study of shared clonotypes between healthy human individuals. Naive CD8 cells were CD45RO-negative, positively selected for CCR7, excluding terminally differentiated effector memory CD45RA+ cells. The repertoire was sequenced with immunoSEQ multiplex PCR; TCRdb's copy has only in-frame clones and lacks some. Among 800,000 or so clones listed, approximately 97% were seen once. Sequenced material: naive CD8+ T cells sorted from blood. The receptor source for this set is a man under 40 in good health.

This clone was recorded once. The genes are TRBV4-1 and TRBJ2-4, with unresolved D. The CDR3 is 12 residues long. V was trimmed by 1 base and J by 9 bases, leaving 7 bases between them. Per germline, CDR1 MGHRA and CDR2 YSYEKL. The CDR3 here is CASSQGTTIQYF. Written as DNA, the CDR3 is TGCGCCAGCAGCCAAGGTACCACCATTCAGTACTTC.

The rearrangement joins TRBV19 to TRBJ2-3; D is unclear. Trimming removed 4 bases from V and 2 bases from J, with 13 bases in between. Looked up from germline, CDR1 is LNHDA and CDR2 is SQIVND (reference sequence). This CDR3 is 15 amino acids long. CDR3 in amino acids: CASSTMTLDTDTQYF. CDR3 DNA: TGTGCCAGTAGTACGATGACATTGGACACAGATACGCAGTATTTT.

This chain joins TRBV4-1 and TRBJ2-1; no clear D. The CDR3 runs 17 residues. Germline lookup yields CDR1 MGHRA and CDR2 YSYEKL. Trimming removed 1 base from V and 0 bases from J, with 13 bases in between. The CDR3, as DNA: TGCGCCAGCAGCCAAGTCGATATGGGGTTCTCCTACAATGAGCAGTTCTTC. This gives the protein CASSQVDMGFSYNEQFF.

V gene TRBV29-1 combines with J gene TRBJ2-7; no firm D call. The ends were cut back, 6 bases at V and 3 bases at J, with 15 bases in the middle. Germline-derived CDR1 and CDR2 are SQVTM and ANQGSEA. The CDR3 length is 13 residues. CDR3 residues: CSVALPGYYEQYF. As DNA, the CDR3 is TGCAGCGTCGCTCTACCAGGATACTACGAGCAGTACTTC.

CDR3 coding DNA: TGTGCCAGCAGCTTAGAGAGGACTTACGAGCAGTACTTC. Its translation is CASSLERTYEQYF. This rearrangement joins TRBV7-6 to TRBJ2-7, with D maybe TRBD2 (5 bases). From germline, CDR1 is SGHVS and CDR2 FNYEAQ. The CDR3 is 13 amino acids. The ends were cut back, 1 base at V and 4 bases at J, with 8 bases in the middle.

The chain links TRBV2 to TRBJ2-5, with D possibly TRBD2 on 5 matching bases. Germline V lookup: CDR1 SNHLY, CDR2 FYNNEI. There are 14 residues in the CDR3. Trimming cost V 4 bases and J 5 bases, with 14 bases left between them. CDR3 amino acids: CASSVGSPGETQYF. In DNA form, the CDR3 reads TGTGCCAGCAGTGTTGGGAGCCCCGGGGAGACCCAGTACTTC. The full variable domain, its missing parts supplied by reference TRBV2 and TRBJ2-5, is EPEVTQTPSHQVTQMGQEVILRCVPISNHLYFYWYRQILGQKVEFLVSFYNNEISEKSEIFDDQFSVERPDGSNFTLKIRSTKLEDSAMYFCASSVGSPGETQYFGPGTRLLVL.

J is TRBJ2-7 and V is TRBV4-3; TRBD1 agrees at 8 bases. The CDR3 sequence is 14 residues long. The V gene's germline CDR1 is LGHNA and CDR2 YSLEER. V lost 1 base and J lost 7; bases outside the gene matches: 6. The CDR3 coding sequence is TGCGCCAGCAGCCAAGGGCAGGGGGCTTGGGAGCAGTACTTC. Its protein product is CASSQGQGAWEQYF.

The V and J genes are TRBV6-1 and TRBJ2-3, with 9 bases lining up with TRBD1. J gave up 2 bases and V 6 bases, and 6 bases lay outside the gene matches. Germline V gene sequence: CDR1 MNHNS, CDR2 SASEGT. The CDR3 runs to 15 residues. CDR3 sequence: CASRNRDRDTDTQYF. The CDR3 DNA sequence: TGTGCCAGCAGAAACCGGGACAGGGACACAGATACGCAGTATTTT.

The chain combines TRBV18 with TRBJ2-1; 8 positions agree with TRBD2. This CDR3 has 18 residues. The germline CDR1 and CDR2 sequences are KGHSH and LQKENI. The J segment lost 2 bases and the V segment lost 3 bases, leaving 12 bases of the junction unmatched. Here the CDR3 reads CASSPQFSGSSAYNEQFF. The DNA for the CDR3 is TGTGCCAGCTCACCGCAATTCAGCGGGAGTAGCGCCTACAATGAGCAGTTCTTC.

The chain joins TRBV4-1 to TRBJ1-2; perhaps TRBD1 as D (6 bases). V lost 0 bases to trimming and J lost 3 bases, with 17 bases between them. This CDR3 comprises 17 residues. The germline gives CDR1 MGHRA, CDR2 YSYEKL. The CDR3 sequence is CASSQEAGASTYYGYTF. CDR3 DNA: TGCGCCAGCAGCCAAGAGGCAGGGGCCTCCACCTACTATGGCTACACCTTC.

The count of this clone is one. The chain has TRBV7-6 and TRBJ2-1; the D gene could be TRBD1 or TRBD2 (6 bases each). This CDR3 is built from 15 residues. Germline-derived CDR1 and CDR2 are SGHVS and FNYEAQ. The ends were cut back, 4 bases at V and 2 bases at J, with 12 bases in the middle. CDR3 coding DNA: TGTGCCAGCAGCTCAAGTCGGGGGCCCTACAATGAGCAGTTCTTC. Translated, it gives CASSSSRGPYNEQFF.

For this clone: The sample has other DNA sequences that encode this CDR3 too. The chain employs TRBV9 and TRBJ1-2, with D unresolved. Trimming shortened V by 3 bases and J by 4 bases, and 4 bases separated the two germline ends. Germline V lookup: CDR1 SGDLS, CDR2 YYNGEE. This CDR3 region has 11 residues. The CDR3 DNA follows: TGTGCCAGCAGCGGTCGCTATGGCTACACCTTC. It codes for CASSGRYGYTF.

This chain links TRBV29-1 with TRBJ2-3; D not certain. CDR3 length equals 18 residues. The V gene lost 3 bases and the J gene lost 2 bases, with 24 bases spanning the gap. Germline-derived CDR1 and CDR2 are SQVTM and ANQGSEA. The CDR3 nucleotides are TGCAGCGTTGAGTTCAGGCCCGAATTTGGGGTTATCACAGATACGCAGTATTTT. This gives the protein CSVEFRPEFGVITDTQYF.

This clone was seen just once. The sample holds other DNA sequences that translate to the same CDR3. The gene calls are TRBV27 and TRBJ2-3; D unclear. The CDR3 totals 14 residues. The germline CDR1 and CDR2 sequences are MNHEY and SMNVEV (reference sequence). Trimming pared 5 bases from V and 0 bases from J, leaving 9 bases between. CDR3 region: CASSPTRSTDTQYF. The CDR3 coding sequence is TGTGCCAGCAGTCCCACGCGCAGCACAGATACGCAGTATTTT.